The 26 T cell receptor beta chains in this list originate from one sample, sequenced in a study of regulatory T cells in long-lasting Graves disease. iRepertoire HTBI primers and Arm-PCR of CDR3 regions built TCR beta libraries. Via MiXCR, TCRdb re-called the multiplex PCR reads, giving one row per CDR3 protein. The sample records 600,000 to 850,000 distinct CDR3 sequences, around 30% being singletons. The sample's time point: persistent/refractory GD, antithyroid drugs over 5 years with positive TRAb. The authors made the TCR library using RNA they extracted from PBMCs. This specimen was peripheral blood mononuclear cells (PBMCs), taken when the disease was refractory, from a patient treated with antithyroid drugs. Every receptor here comes from a female donor with Graves disease.

The chain's CDR3 is CASASGVTYEQYF. CDR3 sequence (DNA): TGCGCCAGCGCTAGCGGGGTAACCTACGAGCAGTACTTC. The chain employs TRBV10-2 and TRBJ2-5; 9 nucleotides align to TRBD2. The J call may be faulty, since TRBJ2-7 better matches the DNA end. CDR3 length: 13 amino acids. Germline assignment: CDR1 WSHSY and CDR2 SAAADI.

The chain couples TRBV10-2 to TRBJ2-7; D assignment may be TRBD1 or TRBD2 (5 bases each). Germline loops: CDR1 WSHSY, CDR2 SAAADI. The V end was cut by 5 bases, the J end by 2 bases, with 19 bases between. The CDR3 runs to 16 residues. CDR3 sequence (DNA): TGCGCCAGCAGTTTCGATTCAGGGTGGCGGGCCTACGAGCAGTACTTC. Translated, it gives CASSFDSGWRAYEQYF.

This clonotype was seen repeatedly, ten times or more. The chain is built from TRBV12-3 or TRBV12-4 and TRBJ2-5; D is unresolved. The CDR3 covers 14 residues. Trimming removed 1 base at V and 3 bases at J, with 9 bases between. In DNA form, the CDR3 reads TGTGCCAGCAGTTTAGGACGAGCTGAAGAGACCCAGTACTTC. Protein product: CASSLGRAEETQYF.

The chain links TRBV30 to TRBJ1-2; TRBD1 is a possible D gene (6 bases). V dropped 3 bases and J dropped 4 bases, with 18 bases sitting between them. Germline V gene sequence: CDR1 GTSNPN, CDR2 SVGIG (reference sequence). The CDR3 sequence is 15 residues long. The CDR3 is CAWRTEGEGTYGYTF. The CDR3 DNA follows: TGTGCCTGGAGGACGGAGGGGGAAGGGACCTATGGCTACACCTTC.

J is TRBJ1-1 and V is TRBV3-1, with D hard to call. Germline loops: CDR1 LGHDT, CDR2 YNNKEL (reference sequence). This CDR3 is 14 amino acids long. V was shortened by 1 base and J by 0 bases, with 6 bases between the two germline ends. CDR3 region: CASSQGKVNTEAFF. CDR3 in DNA: TGTGCCAGCAGCCAAGGAAAGGTGAACACTGAAGCTTTCTTT.

The genes are TRBV6-1 and TRBJ2-7; 9 bases fit TRBD2. Per germline, CDR1 MNHNS and CDR2 SASEGT. Unmatched junction bases numbered 4, after V lost 1 base and J lost 3 bases. The CDR3 sequence is 15 residues long. The CDR3 sequence is CASSEGQRGVYEQYF. The DNA for the CDR3 is TGTGCCAGCAGTGAAGGACAGCGGGGGGTCTACGAGCAGTACTTC.

This sequence joins TRBV5-1 and TRBJ2-2; possible D gene TRBD1, 6 bases. Per germline, CDR1 SGHRS and CDR2 YFSETQ. V gave up 5 bases and J gave up 0 bases, with 20 bases separating them. The CDR3 consists of 18 residues. This chain's CDR3 is CASSHSLGAGSNTGELFF. CDR3 bases: TGCGCCAGCAGTCATTCCTTGGGGGCAGGATCGAACACCGGGGAGCTGTTTTTT. The full variable domain, its missing parts supplied by reference TRBV5-1 and TRBJ2-2, is KAGVTQTPRYLIKTRGQQVTLSCSPISGHRSVSWYQQTPGQGLQFLFEYFSETQRNKGNFPGRFSGRQFSNSRSEMNVSTLELGDSALYLCASSHSLGAGSNTGELFFGEGSRLTVL.

The V call is TRBV7-9, the J call TRBJ1-2; D remains unclear. The V end lost 2 bases, the J end lost 0 bases, and 13 bases lay between the germline ends. CDR3 length equals 16 residues. Germline CDR1 SEHNR, CDR2 FQNEAQ (reference sequence). The CDR3 nucleotides are TGTGCCAGCAGCTTAACACAGCCACATACTAACTATGGCTACACCTTC. Protein product: CASSLTQPHTNYGYTF.

This clonotype has only a few counts. The rearrangement uses TRBV12-3 or TRBV12-4 and TRBJ2-3; D might be TRBD2 (6 bases). The CDR3 covers 14 residues. V was cut by 6 bases and J by 5 bases, with 15 bases left in between. CDR3 sequence reads: CASSRRSGGDTQYF. CDR3 sequence (DNA): TGTGCCAGCAGCCGGCGCTCCGGGGGAGATACGCAGTATTTT.

This clonotype was seen many times. The chain is built from TRBV27 and TRBJ1-5; no clear D gene. From germline, CDR1 is MNHEY and CDR2 SMNVEV (reference sequence). The V end was cut by 5 bases, the J end by 2 bases, with 13 bases between. The length of the CDR3 is 15 residues. The CDR3 loop is CASSAGRWGNQPQHF. CDR3 bases: TGTGCCAGCAGTGCCGGGAGGTGGGGCAATCAGCCCCAGCATTTT.

The sample holds a few counts of this clonotype. This chain links TRBV6-5 with TRBJ1-1; D is ambiguous. With 3 bases removed from V and 9 bases from J, the gap between germline ends came to 14 bases. Germline lookup yields CDR1 MNHEY and CDR2 SVGAGI. The CDR3 spans 13 residues. CDR3 region: CASSYKIDLKAFF. The CDR3 DNA reads TGTGCCAGCAGTTATAAAATAGATCTGAAAGCTTTCTTT.

This clonotype was counted many times. The V gene is TRBV12-5, the J gene TRBJ2-7, with 13 bases matching TRBD2. V was clipped by 4 bases and J by 5 bases; unmatched bases: 11. From germline, CDR1 is LGHNT and CDR2 FRNRAP. The CDR3 covers 17 residues. CDR3 in amino acids: CASGWMTSGRSGDEQYF. The CDR3 coding sequence is TGTGCTAGTGGTTGGATGACTAGCGGGAGGTCCGGAGACGAGCAGTACTTC.

The chain has TRBV20-1 and TRBJ2-7, with a tentative D call TRBD1 (5 bases). Per germline, CDR1 DFQATT and CDR2 SNEGSKA (reference sequence). V dropped 2 bases and J dropped 6 bases, with 23 bases sitting between them. There are 16 residues in the CDR3. CDR3 bases: TGCAGTGCTAGAAAGGACACGGTTGGGTATCTTCGCGAGCAGTACTTC. It codes for CSARKDTVGYLREQYF.

This clonotype was counted a few times. The genes are TRBV25-1 and TRBJ1-1; a possible D gene is TRBD1 (5 bases). V lost 3 bases, J lost 1 base, and 9 bases lay in between. The CDR3 length is 14 residues. Germline-derived CDR1 and CDR2 are MGHDK and SYGVNS. The CDR3 coding sequence is TGTGCCAGCAGTGAGCAGGGTAGGAACACTGAAGCTTTCTTT. Residues: CASSEQGRNTEAFF.

The chain recombines TRBV7-6 with TRBJ2-7; 12 bases agree with TRBD2. Germline CDR1 reads SGHVS; CDR2 reads FNYEAQ. The length of the CDR3 is 16 residues. V lost 1 base, J lost 5 bases, and 6 bases stayed unmatched. Here the CDR3 reads CASSLETSGSGDEQYF. Written as DNA, the CDR3 is TGTGCCAGCAGCTTAGAGACTAGCGGGAGTGGGGACGAGCAGTACTTC. Using reference TRBV7-6 and TRBJ2-7 for the parts outside the CDR3, the full variable domain is GAGVSQSPRYKVTKRGQDVALRCDPISGHVSLYWYRQALGQGPEFLTYFNYEAQQDKSGLPNDRFSAERPEGSISTLTIQRTEQRDSAMYRCASSLETSGSGDEQYFGPGTRLTVT.

This chain connects TRBV3-1 to TRBJ1-2; the D is unclear. The CDR3 length is 16 residues. Trimming stripped 0 bases from V and 4 bases from J, with 15 bases between. Germline lookup yields CDR1 LGHDT and CDR2 YNNKEL (reference sequence). The CDR3 sequence is CASSQDMTFSFYGYTF. Here the CDR3 DNA reads TGTGCCAGCAGCCAAGACATGACATTTTCCTTCTATGGCTACACCTTC. The variable domain in full, completed from reference TRBV3-1 and TRBJ1-2, reads DTAVSQTPKYLVTQMGNDKSIKCEQNLGHDTMYWYKQDSKKFLKIMFSYNNKELIINETVPNRFSPKSPDKAHLNLHINSLELGDSAVYFCASSQDMTFSFYGYTFGSGTRLTVV.

A few counts support this clonotype. The gene calls are TRBV7-3 and TRBJ2-3; TRBD1 matches 8 bases. V shed 2 bases and J 2 bases; nucleotides not matched to a gene: 12. The CDR3 sequence is 18 residues long. In germline, CDR1 is SGHTA, CDR2 FQGTGA. This CDR3 reads CASSLGGSTGVATDTQYF. Written as DNA, the CDR3 is TGTGCCAGCAGCTTAGGGGGATCGACAGGGGTTGCCACAGATACGCAGTATTTT. Filled out from reference TRBV7-3 and TRBJ2-3, the complete variable domain reads GAGVSQTPSNKVTEKGKYVELRCDPISGHTALYWYRQSLGQGPEFLIYFQGTGAADDSGLPNDRFFAVRPEGSVSTLKIQRTERGDSAVYLCASSLGGSTGVATDTQYFGPGTRLTVL.

A few counts support this clonotype. V and J are TRBV20-1 and TRBJ1-5, with no clear D. V was cut by 3 bases and J by 0 bases, with 15 bases left in between. CDR1 is DFQATT and CDR2 is SNEGSKA in the germline V gene (reference sequence). This CDR3 contains 16 residues. CDR3 region: CSARKGGIYSNQPQHF. CDR3 bases: TGCAGTGCTAGGAAGGGAGGAATCTATAGCAATCAGCCCCAGCATTTT.

The rearrangement uses TRBV19 and TRBJ1-2; D is unresolved. This CDR3 contains 15 residues. V was cut by 3 bases and J by 4 bases, with 15 bases left in between. Germline CDR1 and CDR2: LNHDA and SQIVND (reference sequence). Written as DNA, the CDR3 is TGTGCCAGTAGTATCGGATCCGACATGGCCTATGGCTACACCTTC. It specifies CASSIGSDMAYGYTF.

This clonotype was counted at least ten times. The chain couples TRBV12-3 or TRBV12-4 to TRBJ1-1, with D unresolved. Between the trimmed V and J ends, which lost 4 bases and 6 bases, there was a span of 12 bases. The CDR3 spans 13 residues. The DNA of the CDR3 is TGTGCCAGCAGTTCCGGGAGAGGGCCTGAAGCTTTCTTT. Protein product: CASSSGRGPEAFF.

The chain has TRBV4-2 and TRBJ1-2, with 7 bases aligning to TRBD1. Germline V gene data show CDR1 as LGHNA and CDR2 as YNFKEQ. The CDR3 consists of 18 residues. J was trimmed by 4 bases and V by 0 bases; bases with no gene match: 14. The CDR3, as DNA: TGTGCCAGCAGCCAAGATGCAGGGGGACAGCCACTCGGCTATGGCTACACCTTC. Translation gives CASSQDAGGQPLGYGYTF.

Written as DNA, the CDR3 is TGTGCCAGCAGCTTAATAGGACATAATCCTGAAGCTTTCTTT. This codes for CASSLIGHNPEAFF. The chain carries TRBV11-1 and TRBJ1-1; perhaps TRBD1 as D (5 bases). Trimming pared 2 bases from V and 6 bases from J, leaving 13 bases between. Germline CDR1 is SGHAT and CDR2 is FQDESV (reference sequence). This CDR3 has 14 residues.

Comment on this clonotype: This may stem from a read error, because a much larger clone lies one nucleotide away. The V call is TRBV6-1, the J call TRBJ1-3, with 7 bases lining up with TRBD1. CDR1 MNHNS and CDR2 SASEGT come from the germline V gene. V shed 5 bases, J shed 0 bases, and the junction held 4 bases outside the gene matches. The CDR3 extends over 15 amino acids. The CDR3 nucleotides are TGTGCCAGCAGTCCCGGGACAGTCTCTGGAAACACCATATATTTT. As protein: CASSPGTVSGNTIYF.

A remark on this clonotype: The junction and the germline gene differ at one end; a read error may be behind it. This chain links TRBV12-3 or TRBV12-4 with TRBJ1-2, with D possibly being TRBD1 (6 bases). The CDR3 covers 13 residues. The CDR3: CASSLDRNYGHTF. CDR3 DNA sequence: TGTGCCAGCAGTCTCGACAGGAACTATGGCCACACCTTC.

The rearrangement links TRBV28 to TRBJ1-6; D remains ambiguous. The germline V gene has CDR1 MDHEN and CDR2 SYDVKM. V lost 3 bases to trimming and J lost 0 bases, with 6 bases between them. CDR3 length: 15 residues. CDR3 amino acids: CASSFASSYNSPLHF. In DNA form, the CDR3 reads TGTGCCAGCAGTTTCGCTAGCTCCTATAATTCACCCCTCCACTTT.

This clonotype was detected only a few times. The V and J genes are TRBV29-1 and TRBJ2-7, with TRBD2 matching over 11 bases. The CDR3 is made up of 14 amino acids. J was trimmed by 0 bases and V by 5 bases; bases with no gene match: 3. Germline lookup yields CDR1 SQVTM and CDR2 ANQGSEA. CDR3: CSVSGLAGSYEQYF. The CDR3 region has the DNA TGCAGCGTTTCTGGACTAGCGGGCTCCTACGAGCAGTACTTC.